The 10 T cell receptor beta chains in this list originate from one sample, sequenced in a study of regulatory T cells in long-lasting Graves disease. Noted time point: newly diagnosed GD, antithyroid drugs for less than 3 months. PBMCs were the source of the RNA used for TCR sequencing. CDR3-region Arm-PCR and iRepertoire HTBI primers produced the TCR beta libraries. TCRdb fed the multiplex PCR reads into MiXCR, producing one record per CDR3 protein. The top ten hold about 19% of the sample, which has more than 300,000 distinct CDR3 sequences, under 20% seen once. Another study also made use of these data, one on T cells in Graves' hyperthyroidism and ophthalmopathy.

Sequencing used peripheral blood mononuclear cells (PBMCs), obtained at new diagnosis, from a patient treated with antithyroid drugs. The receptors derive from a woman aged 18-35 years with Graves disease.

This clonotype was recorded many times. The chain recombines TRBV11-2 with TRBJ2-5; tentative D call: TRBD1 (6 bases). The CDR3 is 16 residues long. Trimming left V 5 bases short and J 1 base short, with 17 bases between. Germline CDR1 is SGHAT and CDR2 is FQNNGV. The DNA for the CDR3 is TGTGCCAGCAGCGGGGTGAGGGGGAACCCCCAAGAGACCCAGTACTTC. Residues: CASSGVRGNPQETQYF. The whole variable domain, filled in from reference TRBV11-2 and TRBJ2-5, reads EAGVAQSPRYKIIEKRQSVAFWCNPISGHATLYWYQQILGQGPKLLIQFQNNGVVDDSQLPKDRFSAERLKGVDSTLKIQPAKLEDSAVYLCASSGVRGNPQETQYFGPGTRLLVL.

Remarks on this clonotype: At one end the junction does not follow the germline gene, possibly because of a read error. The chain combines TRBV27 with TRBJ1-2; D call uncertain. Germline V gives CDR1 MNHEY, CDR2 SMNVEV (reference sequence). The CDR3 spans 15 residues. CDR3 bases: TGTGCCAGCAGTTCCGGGCCGTTAGCTAACCATGGCTACACCTTC. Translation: CASSSGPLANHGYTF.

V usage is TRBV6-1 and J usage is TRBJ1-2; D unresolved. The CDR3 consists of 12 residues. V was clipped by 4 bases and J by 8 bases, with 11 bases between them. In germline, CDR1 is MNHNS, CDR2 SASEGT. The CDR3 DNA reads TGTGCCAGCAGTGGACATACTTGGGGCTACACCTTC. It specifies CASSGHTWGYTF.

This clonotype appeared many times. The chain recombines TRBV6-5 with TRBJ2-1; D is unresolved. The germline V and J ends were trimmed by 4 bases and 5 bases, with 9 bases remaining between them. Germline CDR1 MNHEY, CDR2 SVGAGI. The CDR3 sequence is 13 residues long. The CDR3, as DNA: TGTGCCAGCAGTTCGAGGATGGACAATGAGCAGTTCTTC. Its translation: CASSSRMDNEQFF.

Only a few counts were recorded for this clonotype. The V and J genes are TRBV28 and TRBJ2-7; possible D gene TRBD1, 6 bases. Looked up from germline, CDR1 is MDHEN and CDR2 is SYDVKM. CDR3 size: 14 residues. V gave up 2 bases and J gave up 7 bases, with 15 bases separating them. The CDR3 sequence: CASSLVTGIGEQYF. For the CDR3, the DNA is TGTGCCAGCAGTTTAGTGACAGGAATAGGGGAGCAGTACTTC.

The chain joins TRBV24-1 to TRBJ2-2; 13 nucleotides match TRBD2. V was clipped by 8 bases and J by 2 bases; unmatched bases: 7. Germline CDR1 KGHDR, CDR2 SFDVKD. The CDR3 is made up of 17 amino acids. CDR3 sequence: CATTGWTSGGNTGELFF. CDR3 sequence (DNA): TGTGCCACCACAGGATGGACTAGCGGGGGTAACACCGGGGAGCTGTTTTTT.

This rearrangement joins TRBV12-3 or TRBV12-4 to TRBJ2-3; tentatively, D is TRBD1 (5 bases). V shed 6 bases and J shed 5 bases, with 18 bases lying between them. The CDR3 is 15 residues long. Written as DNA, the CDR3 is TGTGCCAGCAGAAAAAGGGGTCGGCTGGGAGATACGCAGTATTTT. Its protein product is CASRKRGRLGDTQYF.

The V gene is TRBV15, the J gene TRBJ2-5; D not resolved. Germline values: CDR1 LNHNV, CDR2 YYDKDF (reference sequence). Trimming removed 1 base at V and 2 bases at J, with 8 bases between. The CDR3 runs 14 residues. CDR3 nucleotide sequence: TGTGCCACCAGCAGAGCGGCCAGACAAGAGACCCAGTACTTC. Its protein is CATSRAARQETQYF.

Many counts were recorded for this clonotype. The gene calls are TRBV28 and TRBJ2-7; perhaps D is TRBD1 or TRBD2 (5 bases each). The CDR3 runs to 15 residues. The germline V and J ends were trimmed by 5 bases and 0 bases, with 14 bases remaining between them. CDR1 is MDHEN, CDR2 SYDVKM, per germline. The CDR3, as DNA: TGTGCCAGCAGTCCCCCCTGGGGGAGCTCCTACGAGCAGTACTTC. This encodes CASSPPWGSSYEQYF.

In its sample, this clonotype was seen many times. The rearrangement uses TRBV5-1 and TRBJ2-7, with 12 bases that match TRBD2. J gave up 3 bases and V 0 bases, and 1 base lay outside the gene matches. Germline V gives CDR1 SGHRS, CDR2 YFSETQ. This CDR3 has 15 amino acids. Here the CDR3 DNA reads TGCGCCAGCAGCTTGGGGACTAGCGGGATCTACGAGCAGTACTTC. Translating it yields CASSLGTSGIYEQYF.